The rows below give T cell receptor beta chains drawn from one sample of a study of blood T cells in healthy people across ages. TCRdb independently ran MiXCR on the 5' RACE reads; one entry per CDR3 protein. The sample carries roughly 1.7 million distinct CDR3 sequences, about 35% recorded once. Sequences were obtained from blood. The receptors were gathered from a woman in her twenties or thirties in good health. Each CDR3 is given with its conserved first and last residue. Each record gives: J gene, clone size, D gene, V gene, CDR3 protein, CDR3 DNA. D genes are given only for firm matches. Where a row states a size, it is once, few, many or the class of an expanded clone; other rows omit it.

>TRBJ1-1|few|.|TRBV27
CASSLDRGENTEAFF
TGTGCCAGCAGTTTAGATCGAGGGGAGAACACTGAAGCTTTCTTT
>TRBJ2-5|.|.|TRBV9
CASSTAGGGMETQYF
TGTGCCAGCAGCACCGCAGGGGGAGGCATGGAGACCCAGTACTTC
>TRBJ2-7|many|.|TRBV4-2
CASSQEGTSGDEQYF
TGTGCCAGCAGCCAGGAAGGGACTTCTGGAGACGAGCAGTACTTC
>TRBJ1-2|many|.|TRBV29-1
CSAPLEATYGYTF
TGCAGCGCCCCCTTGGAGGCGACGTATGGCTACACCTTC
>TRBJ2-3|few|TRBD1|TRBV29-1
CSVRDRSTDTQYF
TGCAGCGTCCGGGACAGGAGCACAGATACGCAGTATTTT
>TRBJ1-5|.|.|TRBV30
CAWSLGNNQPQHF
TGTGCCTGGAGCTTGGGTAACAATCAGCCCCAGCATTTT
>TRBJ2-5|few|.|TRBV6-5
CASSYSTGVRETQYF
TGTGCCAGCAGTTACTCGACGGGAGTCAGAGAGACCCAGTACTTC
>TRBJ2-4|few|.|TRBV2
CASRVAKNIQYF
TGTGCCAGCAGAGTAGCCAAAAACATTCAGTACTTC
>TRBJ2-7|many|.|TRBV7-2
CASSLAPNYEQYF
TGTGCCAGCAGCTTAGCGCCCAACTACGAGCAGTACTTC
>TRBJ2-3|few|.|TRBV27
CASSLLNTDTQYF
TGTGCCAGCAGTTTACTTAACACAGATACGCAGTATTTT
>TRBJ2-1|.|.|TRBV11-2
CASSLDPGDYNEQFF
TGTGCCAGCAGCTTAGATCCTGGGGACTACAATGAGCAGTTCTTC
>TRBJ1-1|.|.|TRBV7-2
CASSFDRPNTEAFF
TGTGCCAGCAGCTTCGACAGGCCTAACACTGAAGCTTTCTTT
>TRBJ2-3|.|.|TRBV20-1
CSAVRSGTDTQYF
TGCAGTGCTGTACGAAGCGGCACAGATACGCAGTATTTT
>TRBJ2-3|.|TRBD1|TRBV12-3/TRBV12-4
CAGGDRDTDTQYF
TGTGCCGGGGGGGACAGGGACACAGATACGCAGTATTTT
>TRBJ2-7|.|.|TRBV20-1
CSTGGLTIYEQYF
TGCAGTACTGGAGGGTTGACCATTTACGAGCAGTACTTC
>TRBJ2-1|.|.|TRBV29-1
CSVVFRLGVGAFF
TGCAGCGTTGTTTTCAGGCTAGGTGTGGGCGCGTTCTTC
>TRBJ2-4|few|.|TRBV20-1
CSASEDFTLAKNIQYF
TGCAGTGCTAGCGAGGATTTTACTCTAGCCAAAAACATTCAGTACTTC
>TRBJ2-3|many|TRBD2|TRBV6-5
CASSLLATSTDTQYF
TGTGCCAGCAGTTTACTAGCGACTAGCACAGATACGCAGTATTTT
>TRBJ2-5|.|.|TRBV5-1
CASSLTPLDPRTGETQYF
TGCGCCAGCAGCTTGACCCCCCTAGACCCGAGGACGGGGGAGACCCAGTACTTC
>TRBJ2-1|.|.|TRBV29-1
CSVYDTSSYNEQFF
TGCAGCGTCTATGACACTAGCTCCTACAATGAGCAGTTCTTC
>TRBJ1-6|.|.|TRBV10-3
CAISETPTANNSPLHF
TGTGCCATCAGTGAGACCCCGACAGCTAATAATTCACCCCTCCACTTT
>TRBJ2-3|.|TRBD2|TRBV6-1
CASSIGLAGGLADTQYF
TGTGCCAGCAGTATCGGACTAGCGGGGGGTTTGGCAGATACGCAGTATTTT
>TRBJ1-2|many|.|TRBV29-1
CSVPMADGYTF
TGCAGCGTCCCCATGGCAGACGGCTACACCTTC
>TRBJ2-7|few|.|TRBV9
CASSVDDGLTYEQYF
TGTGCCAGCAGCGTAGATGACGGGTTGACCTACGAGCAGTACTTC
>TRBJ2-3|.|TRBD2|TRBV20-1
CSAVGHSGGTRTDTQYF
TGCAGTGCTGTCGGCCACAGCGGGGGGACCCGCACAGATACGCAGTATTTT
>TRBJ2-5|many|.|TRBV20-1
CSAHLALSLETQYF
TGCAGCGCCCACCTAGCTCTGAGTTTAGAGACCCAGTACTTC
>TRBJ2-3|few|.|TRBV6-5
CASSYRLAPDTQYF
TGTGCCAGCAGTTATCGGCTAGCCCCCGATACGCAGTATTTT
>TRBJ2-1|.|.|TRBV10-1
CASSESVGKNGQFF
TGCGCCAGCAGTGAGTCAGTAGGAAAGAATGGGCAGTTCTTC
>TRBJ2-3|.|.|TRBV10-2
CASSDQNRFSTDTQYF
TGCGCCAGCAGTGATCAGAATCGTTTTAGCACAGATACGCAGTATTTT
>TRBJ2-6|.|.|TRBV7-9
CASSLASPGCRSGANVLTF
TGTGCCAGCAGCTTAGCATCTCCAGGGTGCCGCTCTGGGGCCAACGTCCTGACTTTC
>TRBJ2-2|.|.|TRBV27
CASSYTVATSTGELFF
TGTGCCAGCAGTTATACGGTTGCGACGTCCACCGGGGAGCTGTTTTTT
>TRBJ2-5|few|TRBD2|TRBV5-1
CASSPLGGVTETQYF
TGCGCCAGCAGCCCCCTGGGGGGGGTCACGGAGACCCAGTACTTC
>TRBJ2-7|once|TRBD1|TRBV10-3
CAVSENGQGGEQYF
TGTGCCGTCAGTGAAAATGGACAGGGTGGTGAGCAGTACTTC
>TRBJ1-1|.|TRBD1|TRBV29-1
CSVGGTGTNTEAFF
TGCAGCGTAGGTGGGACAGGGACGAACACTGAAGCTTTCTTT
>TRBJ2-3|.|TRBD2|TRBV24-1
CATMRGGLSTDTRYF
TGTGCCACCATGCGCGGGGGACTAAGCACAGATACGCGGTATTTT
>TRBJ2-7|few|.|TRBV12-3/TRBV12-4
CASSFWGTYEQYF
TGTGCCAGCAGTTTCTGGGGTACCTACGAGCAGTACTTC
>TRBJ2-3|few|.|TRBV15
CATSREGGGISDTQYF
TGTGCCACCAGCAGGGAGGGGGGGGGCATCTCAGATACGCAGTATTTT
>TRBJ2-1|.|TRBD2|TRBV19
CASSILAGDRFEQFF
TGTGCCAGTAGTATACTAGCGGGGGACCGTTTTGAGCAGTTCTTC
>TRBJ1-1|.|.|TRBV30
CAWSPSPAGDNTEAFF
TGTGCCTGGAGCCCCAGCCCTGCAGGGGATAACACTGAAGCTTTCTTT
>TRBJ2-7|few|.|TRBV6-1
CASRLAGAKNYEQYF
TGTGCCAGCAGACTTGCAGGGGCGAAAAACTACGAGCAGTACTTC
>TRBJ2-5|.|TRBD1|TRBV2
CARTGGRQETQYF
TGTGCCAGAACAGGGGGCCGGCAAGAGACCCAGTACTTC
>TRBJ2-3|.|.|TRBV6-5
CASSTPAGRSTDTQYF
TGTGCCAGCAGTACACCGGCGGGGAGGTCCACAGATACGCAGTATTTT
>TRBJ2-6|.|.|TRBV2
CADRSSGANVLTF
TGTGCCGACCGGTCCTCTGGGGCCAACGTCCTGACTTTC
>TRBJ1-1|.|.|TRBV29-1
CSVQPNTEAFF
TGCAGCGTTCAGCCGAACACTGAAGCTTTCTTT
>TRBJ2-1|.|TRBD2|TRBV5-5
CASSLGAGGSVFEQFF
TGTGCCAGCAGCTTGGGGGCGGGGGGATCCGTTTTTGAGCAGTTCTTC
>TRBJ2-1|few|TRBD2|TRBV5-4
CTSSLETGGDNEQFF
TGTACCAGCAGCTTGGAGACGGGAGGGGACAATGAGCAGTTCTTC
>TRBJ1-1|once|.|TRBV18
CASSGLFNTEAFF
TGTGCCAGCTCAGGGTTGTTCAACACTGAAGCTTTCTTT
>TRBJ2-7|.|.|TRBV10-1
CASSEAQIPYEQYF
TGCGCCAGCAGTGAAGCACAGATTCCCTACGAGCAGTACTTC
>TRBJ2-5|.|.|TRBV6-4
CASSVAGTPF
TGTGCCAGCAGTGTCGCCGGGACCCCCTTC
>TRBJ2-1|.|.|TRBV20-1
CSAGRTSYNEQFF
TGCAGTGCTGGGAGGACCTCCTACAATGAGCAGTTCTTC
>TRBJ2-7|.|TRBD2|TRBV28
CASSLRLAGHISYEQYF
TGTGCCAGCAGTCTCCGACTAGCGGGACATATCTCCTACGAGCAGTACTTC